This passage covers 19 T cell receptor beta chains from one sample sequenced in a study of T cell repertoires in cytomegalovirus infection. TCRdb passed the reads through MiXCR, listing each CDR3 protein once. Of approximately 630,000 distinct CDR3 sequences listed, about 24% are singletons. Sequenced: CD8+ T cells from PBMCs. These receptors were obtained from a human donor in good health (CMV status not recorded). Some clones in this sample may be carry-over from other donors' samples.

Written as DNA, the CDR3 is TGTGCCACCAGCAGACGGACAGGGGTAGAAAAACTGTTTTTT. Translating gives CATSRRTGVEKLFF. The V gene is TRBV15, the J gene TRBJ1-4; 9 bases align to TRBD1. The CDR3 spans 14 residues. Unmatched junction bases numbered 3, after V lost 2 bases and J lost 8 bases. CDR1 is LNHNV and CDR2 is YYDKDF in the germline V gene (reference sequence). Drawing the rest from reference TRBV15 and TRBJ1-4, the complete variable domain is DAMVIQNPRYQVTQFGKPVTLSCSQTLNHNVMYWYQQKSSQAPKLLFHYYDKDFNNEADTPDNFQSRRPNTSFCFLDIRSPGLGDTAMYLCATSRRTGVEKLFFGSGTQLSVL.

The genes are TRBV18 and TRBJ2-7, with a tentative D call TRBD1 (6 bases). V was shortened by 1 base and J by 0 bases, with 13 bases between the two germline ends. Germline CDR1 and CDR2: KGHSH and LQKENI. The length of the CDR3 is 16 residues. CDR3 sequence (DNA): TGTGCCAGCTCACCACGAACAGGGTTGAGCTCCTACGAGCAGTACTTC. It specifies CASSPRTGLSSYEQYF.

This clonotype was observed a handful of times. The rearrangement links TRBV10-2 to TRBJ2-1, with D uncertain. This CDR3 has 12 residues. The V gene lost 7 bases and the J gene lost 3 bases, with 7 bases spanning the gap. The V gene's germline CDR1 is WSHSY and CDR2 SAAADI. The CDR3 is CASTTDYNEQFF. The CDR3 region has the DNA TGCGCCAGCACCACCGACTACAATGAGCAGTTCTTC.

V is TRBV25-1 and J is TRBJ1-1; D might be TRBD1 (5 bases). This CDR3 is 17 amino acids long. Per the germline V gene, CDR1 is MGHDK and CDR2 is SYGVNS. V lost 4 bases to trimming and J lost 10 bases, with 28 bases between them. The CDR3 sequence is CASSGPRRSFSGVVAFF. CDR3 DNA: TGTGCCAGCAGTGGACCAAGGAGGAGTTTCTCGGGGGTAGTAGCTTTCTTT.

This clonotype was recorded many times. The gene calls are TRBV7-2 and TRBJ2-6, with no clear D. The CDR3 contains 19 residues. Per germline, CDR1 SGHTA and CDR2 FQGNSA. The ends were cut back, 1 base at V and 0 bases at J, with 16 bases in the middle. The chain's CDR3 is CASSLGRTAWSSGANVLTF. Here the CDR3 DNA reads TGTGCCAGCAGCTTAGGCCGGACCGCGTGGAGCTCTGGGGCCAACGTCCTGACTTTC.

For this clonotype: This may arise from a read error, as a much more abundant clone is one base away. The chain joins TRBV7-2 to TRBJ2-3, with 8 bases that match TRBD2. Per the germline V gene, CDR1 is SGHTA and CDR2 is FQGNSA. The CDR3 extends over 15 amino acids. The junction had 4 bases not matched to a gene; V was cut back by 3 bases and J by 2 bases. The CDR3 reads CASSFSGANTDTQYF. CDR3 bases: TGTGCCAGCAGCTTTAGCGGGGCAAACACAGATACGCAGTATTTT. Using reference TRBV7-2 and TRBJ2-3 for the parts outside the CDR3, the full variable domain is GAGVSQSPSNKVTEKGKDVELRCDPISGHTALYWYRQSLGQGLEFLIYFQGNSAPDKSGLPSDRFSAERTGGSVSTLTIQRTQQEDSAVYLCASSFSGANTDTQYFGPGTRLTVL.

The chain couples TRBV6-2 or TRBV6-3 to TRBJ2-7; TRBD1 agrees at 9 bases. The CDR3 has 15 amino acids. The junction had 6 bases not matched to a gene; V was cut back by 4 bases and J by 2 bases. Germline CDR1 reads MNHEY; CDR2 reads SVGEGT. The CDR3 coding sequence is TGTGCCAGCAGTTCCCGGGACAGGGCACCCTACGAGCAGTACGTC. Its translation: CASSSRDRAPYEQYV.

The V gene is TRBV4-3, the J gene TRBJ2-2; 8 bases line up with TRBD2. Germline V CDR1 and CDR2: LGHNA, YSLEER. CDR3 length: 16 amino acids. The J segment lost 2 bases and the V segment lost 2 bases, leaving 4 bases of the junction unmatched. In DNA form, the CDR3 reads TGCGCCAGCAGCCAAACGGCGGGGGGTAACACCGGGGAGCTGTTTTTT. It specifies CASSQTAGGNTGELFF.

This clonotype occurred many times. V gene TRBV28 combines with J gene TRBJ2-1; maybe TRBD2 (6 bases). This CDR3 region has 13 residues. CDR1 MDHEN and CDR2 SYDVKM come from the germline V gene. V was shortened by 6 bases and J by 4 bases, with 10 bases between the two germline ends. CDR3 sequence reads: CASSFRGYNEQFF. DNA for the CDR3: TGTGCCAGCAGCTTCCGGGGGTACAATGAGCAGTTCTTC.

This clonotype occurred many times. This chain connects TRBV7-9 to TRBJ2-3, with 8 bases lining up with TRBD2. V trimming: 5 bases; J trimming: 4 bases; junction bases outside the gene matches: 8. Germline CDR1 reads SEHNR; CDR2 reads FQNEAQ (reference sequence). This CDR3 is built from 15 residues. The CDR3 protein is CASSAGTRYPDTQYF. CDR3 nucleotides: TGTGCCAGCAGCGCCGGGACTAGATACCCAGATACGCAGTATTTT.

The rearrangement joins TRBV29-1 to TRBJ1-2; TRBD1 agrees at 7 bases. V was pared by 5 bases and J by 5 bases, with 5 bases of the junction left unmatched. Germline loops: CDR1 SQVTM, CDR2 ANQGSEA. The CDR3 contains 12 residues. CDR3 in DNA: TGCAGCGTTCGGACAGGTAGTTATGGCTACACCTTC. This encodes CSVRTGSYGYTF. Variable domain in full (rest from reference TRBV29-1 and TRBJ1-2): SAVISQKPSRDICQRGTSLTIQCQVDSQVTMMFWYRQQPGQSLTLIATANQGSEATYESGFVIDKFPISRPNLTFSTLTVSNMSPEDSSIYLCSVRTGSYGYTFGSGTRLTVV.

Here the CDR3 reads CSARDHVGRLDTIYF. Written as DNA, the CDR3 is TGCAGTGCTAGAGATCACGTAGGACGTTTGGACACCATATATTTT. The chain recombines TRBV20-1 with TRBJ1-3; D unresolved. The V end was cut by 0 bases, the J end by 8 bases, with 17 bases between. This CDR3 is built from 15 residues. Germline V gene lookup returns CDR1 DFQATT and CDR2 SNEGSKA (reference sequence).

The chain links TRBV29-1 to TRBJ1-5, with D unresolved. The CDR3 loop spans 14 amino acids. From germline, CDR1 is SQVTM and CDR2 ANQGSEA. The ends were cut back, 4 bases at V and 0 bases at J, with 10 bases in the middle. CDR3 DNA: TGCAGCGTTGGGGTGGGAAATAGCAATCAGCCCCAGCATTTT. This sequence encodes CSVGVGNSNQPQHF.

The CDR3 bases are TGCAGTGCTAGAGCTCCTAGCTATGGCTACACCTTC. Translating gives CSARAPSYGYTF. This chain links TRBV20-1 with TRBJ1-2; D uncertain. The length of the CDR3 is 12 residues. Germline loops: CDR1 DFQATT, CDR2 SNEGSKA (reference sequence). Trimming left V 1 base short and J 4 bases short, with 7 bases between.

The chain uses TRBV6-2 or TRBV6-3 and TRBJ2-7; D gene unclear. Per germline, CDR1 MNHEY and CDR2 SVGEGT. The CDR3 covers 16 residues. Trimming stripped 0 bases from V and 0 bases from J, with 12 bases between. The CDR3 coding sequence is TGTGCCAGCAGTTACTCGAGCGAGTCAAGCTCCTACGAGCAGTACGTC. This gives the protein CASSYSSESSSYEQYV.

J is TRBJ2-7 and V is TRBV29-1; 9 bases fit TRBD2. Trimming took 7 bases from V and 1 from J; bases not matched to a gene: 2. The CDR3 runs 12 residues. Germline lookup yields CDR1 SQVTM and CDR2 ANQGSEA. The CDR3 loop is CSAAGGSYEQYV. CDR3 DNA: TGCAGCGCCGCGGGGGGGTCCTACGAGCAGTACGTC.

This rearrangement joins TRBV12-3 or TRBV12-4 to TRBJ2-3, with 8 bases fitting TRBD2. The CDR3 is made up of 15 amino acids. Losses at the gene ends were 7 bases for V and 2 bases for J; bases not matched to a gene: 8. The CDR3 spells CASTPRGGPTDTQYF. The DNA for the CDR3 is TGTGCCAGCACCCCCCGGGGGGGCCCCACAGATACGCAGTATTTT.

This clonotype has ten or more counts. The V and J genes are TRBV5-5 and TRBJ2-1; possibly TRBD2 for D (7 bases). The CDR3 is 14 amino acids. Germline CDR1 is SGHKS and CDR2 is YYEKEE (reference sequence). The V end lost 2 bases, the J end lost 8 bases, and 14 bases lay between the germline ends. The CDR3 here is CASSFPGGLDEQFF. The CDR3 nucleotides are TGTGCCAGCAGCTTTCCGGGGGGCTTGGATGAGCAGTTCTTC.

This clonotype appeared once. This may stem from a read error, because a much larger clone lies one nucleotide away. The CDR3 DNA is TGTGCCAGCAGATCGGGACAGTTCTACGAGCAGTACTTC. It yields the protein CASRSGQFYEQYF. The chain links TRBV27 to TRBJ2-7; 7 bases are a match to TRBD1. The CDR3 has 13 amino acids. J lost 3 bases, V lost 6 bases, and 5 bases had no gene match. Germline-derived CDR1 and CDR2 are MNHEY and SMNVEV (reference sequence).